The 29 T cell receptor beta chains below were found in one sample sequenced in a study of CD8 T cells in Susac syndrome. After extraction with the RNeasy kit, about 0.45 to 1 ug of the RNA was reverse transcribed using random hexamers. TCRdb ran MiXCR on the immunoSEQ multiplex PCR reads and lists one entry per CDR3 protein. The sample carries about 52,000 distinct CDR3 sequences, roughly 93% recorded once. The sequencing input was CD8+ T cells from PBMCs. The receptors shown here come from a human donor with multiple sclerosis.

This CDR3 reads CASSLDRGNEQFF. The DNA of the CDR3 is TGTGCCAGCAGCTTGGACAGAGGGAATGAGCAGTTCTTC. The genes are TRBV7-3 and TRBJ2-1; TRBD1 might be the D (6 bases). Trimming took 3 bases from V and 7 from J, leaving 10 bases between them. The CDR3 is made up of 13 amino acids. The germline CDR1 and CDR2 sequences are SGHTA and FQGTGA.

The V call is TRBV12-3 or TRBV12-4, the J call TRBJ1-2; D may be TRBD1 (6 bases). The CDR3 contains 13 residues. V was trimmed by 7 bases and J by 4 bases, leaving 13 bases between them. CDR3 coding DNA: TGTGCCAGCAACCACAGGGAAGGCTATGGCTACACCTTC. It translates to CASNHREGYGYTF.

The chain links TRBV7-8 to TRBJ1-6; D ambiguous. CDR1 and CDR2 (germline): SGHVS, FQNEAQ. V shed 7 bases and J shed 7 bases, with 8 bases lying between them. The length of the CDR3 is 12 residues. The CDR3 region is CASTPENSPLHF. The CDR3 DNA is TGTGCCAGCACCCCTGAGAATTCACCCCTCCACTTT.

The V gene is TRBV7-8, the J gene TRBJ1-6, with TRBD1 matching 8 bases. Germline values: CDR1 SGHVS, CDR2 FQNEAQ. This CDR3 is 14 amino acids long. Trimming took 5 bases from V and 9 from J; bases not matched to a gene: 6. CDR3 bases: TGTGCCAGCAGCCTAGGACAGGGTAGTTCACCCCTCCACTTT. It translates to CASSLGQGSSPLHF.

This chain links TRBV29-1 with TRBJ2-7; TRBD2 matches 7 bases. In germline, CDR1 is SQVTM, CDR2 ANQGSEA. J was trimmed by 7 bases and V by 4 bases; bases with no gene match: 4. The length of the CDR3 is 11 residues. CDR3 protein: CSVAREREQYF. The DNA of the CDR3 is TGCAGCGTTGCGCGGGAGAGAGAGCAGTACTTC.

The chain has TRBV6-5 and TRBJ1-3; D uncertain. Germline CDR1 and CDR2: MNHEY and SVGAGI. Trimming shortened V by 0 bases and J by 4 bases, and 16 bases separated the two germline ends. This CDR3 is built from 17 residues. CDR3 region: CASSYSRVRVSGNTIYF. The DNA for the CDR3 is TGTGCCAGCAGTTACTCGAGAGTAAGGGTGTCAGGAAACACCATATATTTT.

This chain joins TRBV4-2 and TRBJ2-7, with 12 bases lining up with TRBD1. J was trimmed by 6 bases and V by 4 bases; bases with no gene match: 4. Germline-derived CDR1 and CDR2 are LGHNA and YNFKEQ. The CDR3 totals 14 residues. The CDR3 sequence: CASSPGQGAIEQYF. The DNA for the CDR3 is TGTGCCAGCAGCCCGGGACAGGGGGCGATCGAGCAGTACTTC.

The CDR3 nucleotides are TGTGCCTGGAGTGTACTTCGGACAGGGATACTCTCCTACGAGCAGTACTTC. Translated: CAWSVLRTGILSYEQYF. The chain has TRBV30 and TRBJ2-7; TRBD1 agrees at 8 bases. This CDR3 contains 17 residues. The germline CDR1 and CDR2 sequences are GTSNPN and SVGIG (reference sequence). V lost 0 bases and J lost 0; bases outside the gene matches: 10.

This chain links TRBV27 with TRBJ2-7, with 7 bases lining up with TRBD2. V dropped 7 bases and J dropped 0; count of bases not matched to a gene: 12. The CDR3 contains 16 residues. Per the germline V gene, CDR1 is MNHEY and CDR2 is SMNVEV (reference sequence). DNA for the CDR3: TGTGCCAGCACTCCAGTCCGGGGGGACCTCTCCTACGAGCAGTACTTC. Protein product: CASTPVRGDLSYEQYF.

The CDR3 region has the DNA TGTGCCAGCAGCCCCAGGGGGACAGACGGCTACACCTTC. Its protein is CASSPRGTDGYTF. The chain carries TRBV13 and TRBJ1-2; 7 bases match TRBD1. CDR1 and CDR2 (germline): PRHDT, FYEKMQ (reference sequence). The CDR3 is made up of 13 amino acids. Trimming took 5 bases from V and 8 from J; bases not matched to a gene: 8.

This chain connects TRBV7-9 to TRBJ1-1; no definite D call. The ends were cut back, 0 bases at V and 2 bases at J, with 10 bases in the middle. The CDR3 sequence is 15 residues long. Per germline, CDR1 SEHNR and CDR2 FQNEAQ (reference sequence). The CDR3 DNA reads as TGTGCCAGCAGCTTAGCACCTCAACATAACACTGAAGCTTTCTTT. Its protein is CASSLAPQHNTEAFF. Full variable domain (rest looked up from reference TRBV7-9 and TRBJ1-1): DTGVSQNPRHKITKRGQNVTFRCDPISEHNRLYWYRQTLGQGPEFLTYFQNEAQLEKSRLLSDRFSAERPKGSFSTLEIQRTEQGDSAMYLCASSLAPQHNTEAFFGQGTRLTVV.

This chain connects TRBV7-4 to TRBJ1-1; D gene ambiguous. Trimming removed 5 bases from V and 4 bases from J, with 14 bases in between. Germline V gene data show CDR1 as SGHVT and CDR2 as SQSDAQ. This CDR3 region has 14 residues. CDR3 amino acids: CASSIPRGGTEAFF. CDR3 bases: TGTGCCAGCAGCATTCCCAGAGGCGGCACTGAAGCTTTCTTT.

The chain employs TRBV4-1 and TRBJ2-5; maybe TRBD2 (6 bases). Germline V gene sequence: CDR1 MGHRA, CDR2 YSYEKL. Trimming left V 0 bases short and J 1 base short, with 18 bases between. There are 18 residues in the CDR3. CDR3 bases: TGCGCCAGCAGCCAAGATCTCCGAGGGTGGGACTTCCAAGAGACCCAGTACTTC. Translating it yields CASSQDLRGWDFQETQYF.

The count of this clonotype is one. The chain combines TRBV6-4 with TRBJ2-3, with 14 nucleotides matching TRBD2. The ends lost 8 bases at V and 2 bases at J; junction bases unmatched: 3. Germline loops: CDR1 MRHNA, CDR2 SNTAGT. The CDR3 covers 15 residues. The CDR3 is CASATSGGATDTQYF. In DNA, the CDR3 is TGTGCCAGCGCGACTAGCGGGGGGGCCACAGATACGCAGTATTTT.

The DNA for the CDR3 is TGTGCCAGCAGCGTAGGTGGTACGCCGTACGAGAGGCAGTACTTC. Translating gives CASSVGGTPYERQYF. This chain links TRBV9 with TRBJ2-7; no clear D. This CDR3 is built from 15 residues. Trimming took 0 bases from V and 9 from J, leaving 19 bases between them. From germline, CDR1 is SGDLS and CDR2 YYNGEE.

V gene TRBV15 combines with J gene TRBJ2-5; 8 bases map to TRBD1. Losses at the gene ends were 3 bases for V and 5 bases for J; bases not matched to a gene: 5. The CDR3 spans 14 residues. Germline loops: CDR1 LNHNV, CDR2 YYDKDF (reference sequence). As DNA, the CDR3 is TGTGCCACCAGCAGGGACAGGGAGTTGGAGACCCAGTACTTC. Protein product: CATSRDRELETQYF. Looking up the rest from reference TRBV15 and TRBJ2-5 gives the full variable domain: DAMVIQNPRYQVTQFGKPVTLSCSQTLNHNVMYWYQQKSSQAPKLLFHYYDKDFNNEADTPDNFQSRRPNTSFCFLDIRSPGLGDTAMYLCATSRDRELETQYFGPGTRLLVL.

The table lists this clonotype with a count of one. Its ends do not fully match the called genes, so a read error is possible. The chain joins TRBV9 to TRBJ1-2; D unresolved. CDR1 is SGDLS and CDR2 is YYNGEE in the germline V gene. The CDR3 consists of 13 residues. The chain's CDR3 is CASSTGPNHGYTF. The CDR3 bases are TGTGCCAGCAGCACGGGTCCTAACCATGGCTACACCTTC.

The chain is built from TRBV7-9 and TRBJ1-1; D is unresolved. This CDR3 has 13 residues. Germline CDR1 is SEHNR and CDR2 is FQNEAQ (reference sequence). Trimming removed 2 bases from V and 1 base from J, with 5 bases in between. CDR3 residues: CASSLSKNTEAFF. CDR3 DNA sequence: TGTGCCAGCAGCTTATCGAAGAACACTGAAGCTTTCTTT.

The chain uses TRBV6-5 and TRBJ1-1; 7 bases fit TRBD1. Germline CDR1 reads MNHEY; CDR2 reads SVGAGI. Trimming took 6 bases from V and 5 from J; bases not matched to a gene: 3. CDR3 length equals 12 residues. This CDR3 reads CASRSTGTEAFF. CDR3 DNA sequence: TGTGCCAGCAGGTCGACAGGGACTGAAGCTTTCTTT.

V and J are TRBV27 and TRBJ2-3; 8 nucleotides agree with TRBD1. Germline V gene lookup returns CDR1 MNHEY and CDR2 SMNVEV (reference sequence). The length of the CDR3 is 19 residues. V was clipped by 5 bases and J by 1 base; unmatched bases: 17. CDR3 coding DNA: TGTGCCAGCAGTCTAGGGGGGACAGGCGACTGGGGACGCACAGATACGCAGTATTTT. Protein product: CASSLGGTGDWGRTDTQYF.

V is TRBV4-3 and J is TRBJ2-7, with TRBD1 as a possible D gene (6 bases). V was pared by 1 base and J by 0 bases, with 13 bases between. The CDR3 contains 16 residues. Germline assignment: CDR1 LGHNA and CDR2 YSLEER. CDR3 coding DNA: TGCGCCAGCAGCCAAGGAGCACAGGGTTCCTCCTACGAGCAGTACTTC. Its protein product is CASSQGAQGSSYEQYF.

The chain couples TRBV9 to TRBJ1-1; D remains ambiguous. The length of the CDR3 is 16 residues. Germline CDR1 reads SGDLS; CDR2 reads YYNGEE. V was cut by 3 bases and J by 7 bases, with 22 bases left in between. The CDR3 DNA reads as TGTGCCAGCAGCGCCCCCCCCTCCGGGATACTCGGTGAAGCTTTCTTT. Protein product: CASSAPPSGILGEAFF.

The CDR3 DNA reads TGTGCTAGTGGTTTGTGGGGACTTAGGGATGAAGCTTTCTTT. Translating gives CASGLWGLRDEAFF. This chain connects TRBV12-5 to TRBJ1-1; a possible D gene is TRBD1 (5 bases). The CDR3 length is 14 residues. Trimming shortened V by 2 bases and J by 7 bases, and 14 bases separated the two germline ends. The germline gives CDR1 LGHNT, CDR2 FRNRAP.

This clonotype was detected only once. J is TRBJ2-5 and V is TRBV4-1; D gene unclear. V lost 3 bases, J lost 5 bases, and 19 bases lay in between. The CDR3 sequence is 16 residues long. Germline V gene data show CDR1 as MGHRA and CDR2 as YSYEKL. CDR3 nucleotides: TGCGCCAGCAGCCAGACCTCCTACGGACCCAGTGAGACCCAGTACTTC. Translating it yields CASSQTSYGPSETQYF.

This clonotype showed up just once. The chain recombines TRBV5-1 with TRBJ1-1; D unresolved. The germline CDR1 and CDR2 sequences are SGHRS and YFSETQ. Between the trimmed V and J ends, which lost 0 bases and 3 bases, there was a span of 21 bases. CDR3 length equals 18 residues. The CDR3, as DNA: TGCGCCAGCAGCTTGGTTCCCGTAAGCGCTGGGGTTGACACTGAAGCTTTCTTT. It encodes CASSLVPVSAGVDTEAFF.

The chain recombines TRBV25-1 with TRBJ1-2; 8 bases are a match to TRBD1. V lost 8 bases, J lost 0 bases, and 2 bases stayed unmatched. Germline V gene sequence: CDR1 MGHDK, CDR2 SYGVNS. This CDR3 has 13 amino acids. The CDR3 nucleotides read TGTGCCAGCGGGACAGGCTCTAACTATGGCTACACCTTC. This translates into CASGTGSNYGYTF.

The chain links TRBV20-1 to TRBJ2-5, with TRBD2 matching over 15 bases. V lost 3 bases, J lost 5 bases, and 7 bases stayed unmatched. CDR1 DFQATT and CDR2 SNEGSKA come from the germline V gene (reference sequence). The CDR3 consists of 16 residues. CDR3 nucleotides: TGCAGTGCTAGCGGGACTAGCGGGGGGCCGGCGGAGACCCAGTACTTC. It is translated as CSASGTSGGPAETQYF.

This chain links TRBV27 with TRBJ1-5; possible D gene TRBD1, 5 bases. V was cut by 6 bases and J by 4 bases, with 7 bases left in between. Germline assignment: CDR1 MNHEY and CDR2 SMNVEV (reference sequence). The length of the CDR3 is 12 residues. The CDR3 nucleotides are TGTGCCAGCAGGAAGGGGAATCAGCCCCAGCATTTT. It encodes CASRKGNQPQHF.

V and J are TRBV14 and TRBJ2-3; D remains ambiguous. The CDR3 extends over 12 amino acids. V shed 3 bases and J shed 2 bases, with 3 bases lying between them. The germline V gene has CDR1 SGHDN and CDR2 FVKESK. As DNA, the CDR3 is TGTGCCAGCAGCCAGTACACAGATACGCAGTATTTT. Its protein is CASSQYTDTQYF.